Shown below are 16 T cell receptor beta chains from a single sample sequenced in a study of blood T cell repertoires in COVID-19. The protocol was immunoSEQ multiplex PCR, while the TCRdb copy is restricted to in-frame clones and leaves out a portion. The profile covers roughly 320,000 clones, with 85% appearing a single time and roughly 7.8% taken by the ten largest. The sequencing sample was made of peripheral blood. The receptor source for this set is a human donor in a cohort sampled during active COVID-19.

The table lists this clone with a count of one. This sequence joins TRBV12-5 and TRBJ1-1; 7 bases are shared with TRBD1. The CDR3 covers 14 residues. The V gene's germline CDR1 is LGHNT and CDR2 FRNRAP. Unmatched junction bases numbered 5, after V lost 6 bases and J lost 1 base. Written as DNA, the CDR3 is TGTGCTAGTGGGTCGGGACAGAGGAACACTGAAGCTTTCTTT. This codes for CASGSGQRNTEAFF.

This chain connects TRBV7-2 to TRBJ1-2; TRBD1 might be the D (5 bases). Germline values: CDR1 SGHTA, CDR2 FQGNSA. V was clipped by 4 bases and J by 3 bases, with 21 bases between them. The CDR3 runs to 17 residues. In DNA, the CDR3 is TGTGCCAGCAGCTCAATCAAGGGACCCCGGGGGTACTATGGCTACACCTTC. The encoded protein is CASSSIKGPRGYYGYTF.

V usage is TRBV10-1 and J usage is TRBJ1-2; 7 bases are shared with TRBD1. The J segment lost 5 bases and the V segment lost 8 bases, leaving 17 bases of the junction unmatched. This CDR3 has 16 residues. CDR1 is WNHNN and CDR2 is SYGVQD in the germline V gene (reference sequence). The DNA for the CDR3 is TGCGCCAGCTCCTCGGAGAGGGGGCGACCAGGGTATGGCTACACCTTC. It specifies CASSSERGRPGYGYTF.

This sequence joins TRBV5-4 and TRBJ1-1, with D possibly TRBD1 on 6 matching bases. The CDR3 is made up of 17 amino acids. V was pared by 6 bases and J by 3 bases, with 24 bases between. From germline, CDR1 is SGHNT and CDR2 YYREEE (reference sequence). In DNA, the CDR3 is TGTGCCAGCAACCCGTTCCCCAGGGGCGGGGGGTACACTGAAGCTTTCTTT. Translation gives CASNPFPRGGGYTEAFF.

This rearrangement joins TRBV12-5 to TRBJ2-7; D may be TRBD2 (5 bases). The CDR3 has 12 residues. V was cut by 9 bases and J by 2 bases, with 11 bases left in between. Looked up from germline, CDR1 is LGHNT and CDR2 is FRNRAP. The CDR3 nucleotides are TGTGCTAGCGGGGTTGGAGCCTACGAGCAGTACTTC. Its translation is CASGVGAYEQYF.

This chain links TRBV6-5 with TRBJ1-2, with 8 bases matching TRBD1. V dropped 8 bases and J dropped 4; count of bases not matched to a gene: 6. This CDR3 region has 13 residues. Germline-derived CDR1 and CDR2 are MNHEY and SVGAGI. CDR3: CASQGALGYGYTF. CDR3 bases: TGTGCCAGCCAGGGGGCGTTGGGCTATGGCTACACCTTC.

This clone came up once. CDR3 sequence: CASSGRSLPYEQYF. The DNA of the CDR3 is TGTGCCAGCTCAGGCAGGTCCCTTCCCTACGAGCAGTACTTC. This rearrangement joins TRBV5-5 to TRBJ2-7, with D uncertain. Trimming pared 7 bases from V and 2 bases from J, leaving 16 bases between. The CDR3 is 14 residues long. Germline assignment: CDR1 SGHKS and CDR2 YYEKEE (reference sequence).

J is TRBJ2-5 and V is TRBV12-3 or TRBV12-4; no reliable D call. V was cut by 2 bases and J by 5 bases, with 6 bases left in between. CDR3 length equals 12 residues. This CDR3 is CASSLTRETQYF. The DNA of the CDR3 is TGTGCCAGCAGTTTAACCAGGGAGACCCAGTACTTC.

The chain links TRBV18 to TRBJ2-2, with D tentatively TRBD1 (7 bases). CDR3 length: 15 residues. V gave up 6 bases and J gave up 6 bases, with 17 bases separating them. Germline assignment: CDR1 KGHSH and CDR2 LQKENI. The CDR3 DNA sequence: TGTGCCAGCTCCCGCGGGACAGTTCGGGCCGGGGAGCTGTTTTTT. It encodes CASSRGTVRAGELFF.

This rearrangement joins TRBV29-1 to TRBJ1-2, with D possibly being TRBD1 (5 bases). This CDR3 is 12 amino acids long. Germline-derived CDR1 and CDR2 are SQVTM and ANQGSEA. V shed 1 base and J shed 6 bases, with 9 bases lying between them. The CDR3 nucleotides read TGCAGCGTTGAAGGACAGATCAATGGCTACACCTTC. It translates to CSVEGQINGYTF.

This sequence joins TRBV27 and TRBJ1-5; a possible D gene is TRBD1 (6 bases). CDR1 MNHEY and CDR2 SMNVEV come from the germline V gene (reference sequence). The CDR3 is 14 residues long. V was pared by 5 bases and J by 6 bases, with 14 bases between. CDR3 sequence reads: CASSPEQGSQPQHF. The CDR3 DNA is TGTGCCAGCAGTCCCGAACAGGGAAGTCAGCCCCAGCATTTT.

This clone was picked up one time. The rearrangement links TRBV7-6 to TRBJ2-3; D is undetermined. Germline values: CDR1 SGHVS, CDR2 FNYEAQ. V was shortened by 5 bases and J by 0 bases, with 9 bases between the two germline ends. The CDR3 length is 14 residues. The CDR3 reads CASSTRISTDTQYF. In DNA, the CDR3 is TGTGCCAGCAGCACCAGAATTAGCACAGATACGCAGTATTTT.

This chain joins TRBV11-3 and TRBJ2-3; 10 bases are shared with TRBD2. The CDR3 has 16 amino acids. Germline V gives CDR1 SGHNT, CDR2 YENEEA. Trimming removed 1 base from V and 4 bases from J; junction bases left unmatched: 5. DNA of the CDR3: TGTGCCAGCAGCTTAGGGGCTAGCGGGGGTCCAGATACGCAGTATTTT. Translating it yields CASSLGASGGPDTQYF.

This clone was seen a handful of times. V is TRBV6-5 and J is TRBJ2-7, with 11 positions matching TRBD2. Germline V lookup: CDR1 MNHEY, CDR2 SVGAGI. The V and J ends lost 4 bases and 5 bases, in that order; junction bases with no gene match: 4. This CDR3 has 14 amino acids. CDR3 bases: TGTGCCAGCAGTTCACTAGCGGGAGCGGACGAGCAGTACTTC. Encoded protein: CASSSLAGADEQYF.

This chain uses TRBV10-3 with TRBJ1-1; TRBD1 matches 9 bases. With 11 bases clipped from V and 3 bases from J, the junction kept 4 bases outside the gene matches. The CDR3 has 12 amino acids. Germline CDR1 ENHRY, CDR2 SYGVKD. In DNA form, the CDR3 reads TGTGCCGTGGGACAGGGAGACACTGAAGCTTTCTTT. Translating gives CAVGQGDTEAFF.

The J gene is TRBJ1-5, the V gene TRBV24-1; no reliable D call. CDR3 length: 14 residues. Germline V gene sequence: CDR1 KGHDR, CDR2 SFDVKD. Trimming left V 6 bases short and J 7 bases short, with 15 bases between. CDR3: CATSLGGYGQPQHF. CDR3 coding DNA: TGTGCCACCAGTTTGGGAGGGTACGGGCAGCCCCAGCATTTT.